This T cell receptor (beta chain) came from a study of a mutant IDH1 vaccine in newly diagnosed glioma. Study details: In some groups vaccination began 4-6 weeks post-radiotherapy; others received it with temozolomide. Study-wide results and caveats: Vaccine-induced responses were seen in more than 90% of patients, spanning several MHC alleles.

Time point specified: week 11, during vaccination. Vaccination comprised doses that each held 300 ug of mutant IDH1 20-mer peptide, plus topical imiquimod. V gave up 4 bases and J gave up 5 bases; unmatched junction bases: 9. The CDR3 is 16 amino acids. The germline V gene encodes CDR1 SGHDT and CDR2 YYEEEE. About this clone itself: Its antigen is unknown.

Clones were sequenced by immunoSEQ multiplex PCR, and TCRdb holds only the in-frame ones, with some missing. The sample lists 23,000 or so clones, around 80% occurring once. Sequenced here: PBMCs, sampled from a glioma patient whose treatment included an IDH1 peptide vaccine. V usage is TRBV5-6 and J usage is TRBJ2-3; TRBD2 matches 11 bases. The receptor was isolated from a man aged 40-55 years with glioma. CDR3 sequence (DNA): TGTGCCAGCAGCAGCCCGGGACTAGCGGTTCTAGATACGCAGTATTTT. The encoded protein is CASSSPGLAVLDTQYF. The full variable domain, rest sourced from reference TRBV5-6 and TRBJ2-3, is DAGVTQSPTHLIKTRGQQVTLRCSPKSGHDTVSWYQQALGQGPQFIFQYYEEEERQRGNFPDRFSGHQFPNYSSELNVNALLLGDSALYLCASSSPGLAVLDTQYFGPGTRLTVL.